The clone carrying this TCR beta chain was counted at least ten times. Its specificity is not known. Germline-derived CDR1 and CDR2 are SGHTA and FQGNSA. The CDR3 is made up of 19 amino acids. V trimming: 5 bases; J trimming: 2 bases; junction bases outside the gene matches: 10. This sample stems from a study of molecular identifiers for immune sequencing clone quantification. Study-level findings and limits: The share of molecules held by clones above 20 RNA copies was over 97% in effector cells and under 1% in naive cells.

MiXCR was run by TCRdb on the PCR reads, yielding one entry per CDR3 protein. The repertoire includes roughly 320,000 distinct CDR3 sequences, around 21% of them detected once, and approximately 0.8% sits in the top ten. The TCR was taken from a human donor in good health. Some libraries in this study had Jurkat cell RNA spiked in. This rearrangement joins TRBV7-2 to TRBJ1-6, with 12 bases aligning to TRBD1. Material for sequencing was naive CD8+ T cells from blood, with Jurkat cell RNA spiked in. The subset was: FACS-sorted CD8+CD4-CCR7+CD45RA+ naive T cells. CDR3 residues: CASSTDPGQGATYNSPLHF. The CDR3 nucleotides are TGTGCCAGCAGCACAGACCCGGGACAGGGGGCCACCTATAATTCACCCCTCCACTTT.